This T cell receptor beta chain stems from a study of CXCR4 blockade with PD-1 therapy in pancreatic cancer. No neoadjuvant therapy was given before resection to the patients supplying these archived tumor blocks. Germline values: CDR1 LNHNV, CDR2 YYDKDF (reference sequence). V lost 5 bases to trimming and J lost 1 base; unmatched junction nucleotides: 14. The CDR3 covers 19 residues. Sequencing was performed with immunoSEQ multiplex PCR; in TCRdb, only in-frame clones are kept and a portion is missing. Among about 17,000 clones, around 70% were seen once, and the ten largest hold less than 6%. Study-wide points: Intratumoral clonality (mean 0.14) exceeded healthy blood (around 0.051) but did not track survival. Only TCRbeta chains were sequenced here. Convergent selection by common tumor antigens was suggested by nucleotide rearrangement counts.

About this clone: Its antigen is still unknown.

This receptor was obtained from a human donor with pancreatic ductal adenocarcinoma. The chain recombines TRBV15 with TRBJ2-3; 11 bases agree with TRBD2. Sequencing used tumor tissue. CDR3 protein: CATSSGTSGYQRGTDTQYF. DNA for the CDR3: TGTGCCACCAGCTCCGGGACTAGCGGATACCAGCGGGGCACAGATACGCAGTATTTT.